The 10 T cell receptor beta chains presented below share a single source sample, sequenced in a study of Graves' ophthalmopathy and Graves' hyperthyroidism. RNA transcripts were the template, and TCR beta CDR3 regions were amplified from them. A first-round RT-PCR used HTBI primers, followed by a second-round multiplex PCR. TCRdb re-called the multiplex PCR reads with MiXCR, one entry per CDR3 protein. The sample includes 600,000 to 650,000 distinct CDR3 sequences, 22% of them seen just once. The sequenced sample was peripheral blood. The receptors were gathered from a woman between 18 and 29 years old with stable Graves' hyperthyroidism. Some clones in this sample may be carry-over from other donors' samples.

Many counts were recorded for this clonotype. V usage is TRBV18 and J usage is TRBJ1-1; D unclear. The CDR3 runs to 13 residues. The germline V gene has CDR1 KGHSH and CDR2 LQKENI. The V gene lost 3 bases and the J gene lost 5 bases, with 10 bases spanning the gap. The CDR3 sequence: CASSPGPRTEAFF. The DNA for the CDR3 is TGTGCCAGCTCACCTGGCCCGAGGACTGAAGCTTTCTTT.

This chain uses TRBV30 with TRBJ1-3, with D unresolved. The CDR3 is 10 residues long. The ends were cut back, 5 bases at V and 9 bases at J, with 8 bases in the middle. The germline CDR1 and CDR2 sequences are GTSNPN and SVGIG (reference sequence). The CDR3 nucleotides are TGTGCCTGGGGGTCTGGCACCATATATTTT. This encodes CAWGSGTIYF.

The chain combines TRBV14 with TRBJ2-7; possibly TRBD1 for D (5 bases). V was shortened by 4 bases and J by 3 bases, with 13 bases between the two germline ends. The germline V gene has CDR1 SGHDN and CDR2 FVKESK. The CDR3 loop spans 14 amino acids. CDR3 region: CASSPSIDSYEQYF. The CDR3 coding sequence is TGTGCCAGCAGCCCTTCTATCGACAGCTACGAGCAGTACTTC.

This clonotype was counted a single time. This chain links TRBV28 with TRBJ2-2; 7 bases align to TRBD2. CDR1 and CDR2 from the germline V gene are MDHEN and SYDVKM. Trimming cost V 6 bases and J 5 bases; bases outside gene matches: 12. The CDR3 is made up of 16 amino acids. In DNA, the CDR3 is TGTGCCAGCAGCCTGAATTTTGGAGCGGGGACCGGGGAGCTGTTTTTT. Translation: CASSLNFGAGTGELFF.

This clonotype was seen ten or more times. The chain has TRBV5-1 and TRBJ1-1; TRBD1 matches 9 bases. V shed 4 bases, J shed 1 base, and the junction held 8 bases outside the gene matches. The CDR3 is made up of 16 amino acids. Germline CDR1 and CDR2: SGHRS and YFSETQ. CDR3 sequence: CASSNGQGTANTEAFF. CDR3 bases: TGCGCCAGCAGCAACGGACAGGGGACAGCGAACACTGAAGCTTTCTTT. The variable domain in full, completed from reference TRBV5-1 and TRBJ1-1, reads KAGVTQTPRYLIKTRGQQVTLSCSPISGHRSVSWYQQTPGQGLQFLFEYFSETQRNKGNFPGRFSGRQFSNSRSEMNVSTLELGDSALYLCASSNGQGTANTEAFFGQGTRLTVV.

This clonotype was detected many times. The rearrangement uses TRBV4-1 and TRBJ1-2; D uncertain. Trimming left V 4 bases short and J 6 bases short, with 18 bases between. This CDR3 comprises 15 residues. Germline V lookup: CDR1 MGHRA, CDR2 YSYEKL. The CDR3 nucleotides read TGCGCCAGCAGCCCTGTCTCCGGGAGCAACGATGGCTACACCTTC. The encoded protein is CASSPVSGSNDGYTF.

This clonotype was counted at least ten times. The chain is built from TRBV19 and TRBJ2-2, with 8 bases aligning to TRBD2. The V segment lost 7 bases and the J segment 4 bases; nucleotides outside the gene matches: 11. This CDR3 has 16 residues. Germline V CDR1 and CDR2: LNHDA, SQIVND (reference sequence). The CDR3 here is CASNSGRGSRTGELFF. CDR3 sequence (DNA): TGTGCCAGTAATTCCGGGAGGGGCTCGCGCACCGGGGAGCTGTTTTTT.

This clonotype was found many times. This chain links TRBV20-1 with TRBJ1-1; D call uncertain. The CDR3 is made up of 13 amino acids. The ends were cut back, 3 bases at V and 5 bases at J, with 13 bases in the middle. Germline loops: CDR1 DFQATT, CDR2 SNEGSKA (reference sequence). For the CDR3, the DNA is TGCAGTGCTAGTGGAGGGCGTGGGACTGAAGCTTTCTTT. This sequence encodes CSASGGRGTEAFF.

This chain links TRBV5-1 with TRBJ2-7; TRBD1 aligns across 7 bases. With V trimmed by 4 bases and J by 3 bases, 7 bases remained unmatched. Germline loops: CDR1 SGHRS, CDR2 YFSETQ. This CDR3 is 14 amino acids long. The CDR3 sequence: CASSPDRSLYEQYF. In nucleotides, the CDR3 is TGCGCCAGCAGCCCGGACAGGAGTCTCTACGAGCAGTACTTC.

This chain uses TRBV13 with TRBJ1-3; 9 bases are shared with TRBD1. The CDR3 has 17 amino acids. The V segment lost 1 base and the J segment 1 base; nucleotides outside the gene matches: 5. Germline V gene sequence: CDR1 PRHDT, CDR2 FYEKMQ (reference sequence). The CDR3 reads CASSLVTGGSSGNTIYF. For the CDR3, the DNA is TGTGCCAGCAGCTTAGTTACAGGGGGCTCGTCTGGAAACACCATATATTTT.